This T cell receptor (beta chain) was observed in a study of long-term antiretroviral therapy in people with HIV. Findings of the study overall: Nothing was known about ART adherence, viral resistance or changes in therapy. With ART, diversity went up but was still lower than in transplant donor controls.

A remark on this clone: Antigen: not known.

Investigators performed immunoSEQ version v3.0 at survey level. This table comes from immunoSEQ multiplex PCR, and its TCRdb copy is limited to in-frame clones, with some not included. The top ten hold more than 5.5% of the sample, which has around 19,000 clones, about 91% seen once. Germline-derived CDR1 and CDR2 are SGHRS and YFSETQ. There are 14 residues in the CDR3. V lost 0 bases, J lost 9 bases, and 6 bases stayed unmatched. It was in the United States that all participants with HIV were treated. The V call is TRBV5-1, the J call TRBJ2-1; 7 bases are shared with TRBD1. The receptor comes from a woman in her fifties or sixties with HIV. The sequencing used unsorted PBMCs, collected 4.4 years after starting antiretroviral therapy. The CDR3 spells CASSLGQGVGEQFF. The DNA for the CDR3 is TGCGCCAGCAGCTTGGGACAGGGAGTCGGTGAGCAGTTCTTC.